One and the same sample provided the 19 T cell receptor beta chains below, sequenced in a study of blood T cell repertoires in COVID-19. TCRdb's copy holds only in-frame clones and misses some; the assay was immunoSEQ multiplex PCR. The table has just over 25,000 clones, roughly 88% seen once. Sequenced sample: peripheral blood. These receptors were obtained from a man in his 70s with acute or convalescent COVID-19.

The chain employs TRBV29-1 and TRBJ1-1; no reliable D call. Germline lookup yields CDR1 SQVTM and CDR2 ANQGSEA. CDR3 size: 12 residues. V gave up 3 bases and J gave up 11 bases, with 16 bases separating them. The CDR3, as DNA: TGCAGCGTTGAGCGGGAACCGATGGGGGCTTTCTTT. Its translation is CSVEREPMGAFF.

The chain links TRBV3-1 (or the pseudogene TRBV3-2) to TRBJ2-3; TRBD2 matches at 14 bases. Germline V CDR1 and CDR2: LGHDT, YNNKEL (reference sequence). The CDR3 is 17 amino acids. The ends lost 4 bases at V and 2 bases at J; junction bases unmatched: 5. Written as DNA, the CDR3 is TGTGCCAGCAGCCCGACTAGCGGGAGGGCTCCCACAGATACGCAGTATTTT. Translating gives CASSPTSGRAPTDTQYF.

The chain carries TRBV4-3 and TRBJ2-5, with D unclear. This CDR3 is 15 amino acids long. Germline loops: CDR1 LGHNA, CDR2 YSLEER. Trimming stripped 0 bases from V and 1 base from J, with 9 bases between. The CDR3 DNA reads as TGCGCCAGCAGCCAAGAGTTGATAGTCCAAGAGACCCAGTACTTC. As protein: CASSQELIVQETQYF.

V and J are TRBV7-2 and TRBJ2-7; 12 nucleotides line up with TRBD2. The germline V gene has CDR1 SGHTA and CDR2 FQGNSA. V dropped 4 bases and J dropped 5; count of bases not matched to a gene: 6. The length of the CDR3 is 15 residues. The CDR3 nucleotides read TGTGCCAGCAGCTCGACTAGCGGGAGATTGAACGAGCAGTACTTC. It yields the protein CASSSTSGRLNEQYF.

The rearrangement links TRBV5-1 to TRBJ1-2, with 8 bases that match TRBD1. After removal of 2 bases from V and 8 bases from J, the junction contained 5 bases not matched to a gene. CDR3 length: 13 amino acids. The germline V gene has CDR1 SGHRS and CDR2 YFSETQ. This CDR3 is CASSFQGADGYTF. The DNA for the CDR3 is TGCGCCAGCAGCTTCCAGGGGGCAGACGGCTACACCTTC.

This clone was found once. The rearrangement uses TRBV6-5 and TRBJ2-3, with 7 bases that match TRBD2. The CDR3 runs to 15 residues. The germline CDR1 and CDR2 sequences are MNHEY and SVGAGI. V lost 10 bases and J lost 0; bases outside the gene matches: 10. The CDR3 DNA follows: TGTGCCACCCCAAAACTTAGCGGGAGCACAGATACGCAGTATTTT. This translates into CATPKLSGSTDTQYF.

V usage is TRBV6-6 and J usage is TRBJ1-6, with D maybe TRBD1 (5 bases). Germline CDR1 MNHNY, CDR2 SVGAGI (reference sequence). The CDR3 is made up of 14 amino acids. Trimming took 1 base from V and 10 from J, leaving 11 bases between them. The CDR3 loop reads CASSYYGAGSPLHF. DNA of the CDR3: TGTGCCAGCAGTTACTATGGGGCCGGATCACCCCTCCACTTT.

This clone has only a few counts. The V gene is TRBV6-5, the J gene TRBJ2-3; the match to TRBD2 covers 9 bases. The J segment lost 2 bases and the V segment lost 5 bases, leaving 2 bases of the junction unmatched. The CDR3 covers 14 residues. Germline loops: CDR1 MNHEY, CDR2 SVGAGI. CDR3 in DNA: TGTGCCAGCAGTCGACTAGCGGCCACAGATACGCAGTATTTT. This encodes CASSRLAATDTQYF.

The rearrangement uses TRBV5-4 and TRBJ1-2; 10 positions match TRBD1. Germline CDR1 reads SGHNT; CDR2 reads YYREEE (reference sequence). The CDR3 consists of 16 residues. Germline trimming cut 3 bases from V and 7 bases from J; bases unmatched to any gene: 12. The CDR3 here is CASSWDRGQGQSGYTF. As DNA, the CDR3 is TGTGCCAGCAGCTGGGACAGGGGACAGGGACAGAGTGGCTACACCTTC.

The chain links TRBV15 to TRBJ1-2; 12 nucleotides agree with TRBD1. The germline gives CDR1 LNHNV, CDR2 YYDKDF (reference sequence). V lost 5 bases to trimming and J lost 4 bases; unmatched junction nucleotides: 2. The CDR3 runs 14 residues. The CDR3 region is CATSWGQGAYGYTF. The CDR3 nucleotides read TGTGCCACCAGCTGGGGACAGGGGGCCTATGGCTACACCTTC.

This chain connects TRBV5-1 to TRBJ1-1; no firm D call. CDR1 is SGHRS and CDR2 is YFSETQ in the germline V gene. With 3 bases removed from V and 2 bases from J, the gap between germline ends came to 14 bases. This CDR3 is built from 15 residues. The CDR3 coding sequence is TGCGCCAGCAGCTCTGCACTTACAGCTAACACTGAAGCTTTCTTT. Translation: CASSSALTANTEAFF.

Concerning this clone itself: Within the sample, other DNA sequences also encode this same CDR3. V is TRBV9 and J is TRBJ2-1; 11 bases line up with TRBD1. V lost 6 bases to trimming and J lost 8 bases; unmatched junction nucleotides: 7. The germline gives CDR1 SGDLS, CDR2 YYNGEE. The CDR3 contains 14 residues. CDR3 protein: CASTLRGQGDEQFF. CDR3 nucleotide sequence: TGTGCCAGCACCCTCCGGGGACAGGGGGATGAGCAGTTCTTC.

The chain couples TRBV27 to TRBJ1-5, with D maybe TRBD1 (5 bases). Per the germline V gene, CDR1 is MNHEY and CDR2 is SMNVEV (reference sequence). The CDR3 sequence is 15 residues long. V was trimmed by 6 bases and J by 1 base, leaving 13 bases between them. CDR3 in DNA: TGTGCCAGCAGACGAAGCCGGGGGAGCAATCAGCCCCAGCATTTT. This gives the protein CASRRSRGSNQPQHF.

J is TRBJ2-1 and V is TRBV7-6, with 7 bases identical to TRBD2. V shed 5 bases, J shed 5 bases, and the junction held 12 bases outside the gene matches. This CDR3 contains 16 residues. Germline V gene data show CDR1 as SGHVS and CDR2 as FNYEAQ. CDR3 sequence reads: CASSRGPGGSNNEQFF. The CDR3 DNA sequence: TGTGCCAGCAGCCGCGGCCCCGGCGGGAGCAACAATGAGCAGTTCTTC.

The chain employs TRBV3-1 (or the pseudogene TRBV3-2) and TRBJ2-2; maybe TRBD2 (5 bases). Trimming took off 1 base at V and 6 bases at J, with 18 bases between the two ends. The germline CDR1 and CDR2 sequences are LGHDT and YNNKEL (reference sequence). The CDR3 is 17 amino acids. CDR3 sequence: CASSQVFYLEDAGELFF. The CDR3 nucleotides read TGTGCCAGCAGCCAAGTATTTTATTTGGAGGACGCCGGGGAGCTGTTTTTT.

This clone was observed once. This rearrangement joins TRBV27 to TRBJ2-2; possible D gene TRBD1, 6 bases. The CDR3 extends over 14 amino acids. Between the trimmed V and J ends, which lost 7 bases and 2 bases, there was a span of 11 bases. Germline-derived CDR1 and CDR2 are MNHEY and SMNVEV (reference sequence). Here the CDR3 DNA reads TGTGCCAGCATAGACAGGACTAACACCGGGGAGCTGTTTTTT. Its translation: CASIDRTNTGELFF.

The V and J genes are TRBV7-3 and TRBJ2-1; 8 nucleotides align to TRBD1. V lost 5 bases and J lost 1; bases outside the gene matches: 7. The V gene's germline CDR1 is SGHTA and CDR2 FQGTGA. The CDR3 runs to 16 residues. The DNA of the CDR3 is TGTGCCAGCAGCCCCATGACAGGGGTGTCCTACAATGAGCAGTTCTTC. Its protein is CASSPMTGVSYNEQFF.

This chain uses TRBV18 with TRBJ1-1; 10 bases match TRBD1. The CDR3 sequence is 14 residues long. V trimming: 5 bases; J trimming: 4 bases; junction bases outside the gene matches: 4. CDR1 and CDR2 from the germline V gene are KGHSH and LQKENI. CDR3 amino acids: CASSTGQGGTEAFF. The CDR3 DNA sequence: TGTGCCAGCTCAACCGGACAGGGGGGCACTGAAGCTTTCTTT.

The chain uses TRBV7-6 and TRBJ2-3; 12 bases align to TRBD2. The CDR3 extends over 16 amino acids. Trimming at V came to 1 base and at J to 4 bases, leaving 3 bases not matched to a gene. The germline gives CDR1 SGHVS, CDR2 FNYEAQ. CDR3 residues: CASSLGLAGGSDTQYF. The CDR3 nucleotides read TGTGCCAGCAGCTTAGGGCTAGCGGGAGGGTCAGATACGCAGTATTTT.